This is a list of T cell receptor beta chains from one sample in a study of Graves' ophthalmopathy and Graves' hyperthyroidism. TCRdb reprocessed the multiplex PCR reads with MiXCR, giving one entry per CDR3 protein. This table has a few hundred thousand distinct CDR3 sequences, around a sixth appearing once. Material: peripheral blood. Receptors originate from an adult man with Graves' ophthalmopathy. Both conserved end residues are part of each CDR3. A D gene is named only where the DNA matches it firmly. Part of the rows lack a size; the others show once, few, many or a class for expanded clones.

clone size,V gene,J gene,D gene,CDR3 length,CDR3 protein,CDR3 DNA
-,TRBV27,TRBJ1-2,TRBD1,15,CASSLTGQGVYGYTF,TGTGCCAGCAGTTTAACGGGACAGGGGGTCTATGGCTACACCTTC
once,TRBV27,TRBJ2-7,TRBD2,19,CASSLSKRSTSGRFDEQYF,TGTGCCAGCAGTTTATCTAAACGTAGTACTAGCGGGAGATTTGACGAGCAGTACTTC
-,TRBV3-1,TRBJ1-3,-,13,CASSQVGGNTIYF,TGTGCCAGCAGCCAAGTTGGGGGAAACACCATATATTTT
-,TRBV3-1,TRBJ1-1,-,14,CASSLQGINTEAFF,TGTGCCAGCAGCCTCCAGGGTATAAACACTGAAGCTTTCTTT
many,TRBV5-1,TRBJ1-1,-,16,CASSFQYTGQNTEAFF,TGCGCCAGCAGCTTTCAGTACACAGGTCAGAACACTGAAGCTTTCTTT
many,TRBV7-2,TRBJ2-2,-,15,CASSLAVTNTGELFF,TGTGCCAGCAGCTTAGCGGTAACTAACACCGGGGAGCTGTTTTTT
many,TRBV5-1,TRBJ1-1,-,14,CASSKDIMNTEAFF,TGCGCCAGCAGCAAGGACATAATGAACACTGAAGCTTTCTTT
many,TRBV4-1,TRBJ2-7,TRBD1,18,CASSQYIQGETSMYEQYF,TGCGCCAGCAGCCAGTACATACAGGGGGAGACGTCGATGTACGAGCAGTACTTC
-,TRBV6-1,TRBJ1-5,-,14,CASSDERFNQPQHF,TGTGCCAGCAGTGATGAACGATTCAATCAGCCCCAGCATTTT
many,TRBV5-1,TRBJ1-2,TRBD1,13,CASSVTGENGYTF,TGCGCCAGCAGCGTGACAGGGGAAAATGGCTACACCTTC
many,TRBV5-1,TRBJ2-2,-,15,CASVSGGGDTGELFF,TGCGCCAGCGTCTCCGGGGGAGGCGACACCGGGGAGCTGTTTTTT
many,TRBV6-1,TRBJ1-1,TRBD1,14,CASSRDSIYTEAFF,TGTGCCAGCAGCAGGGACAGTATTTACACTGAAGCTTTCTTT
many,TRBV27,TRBJ1-1,-,13,CASSYRRNTEAFF,TGTGCCAGCAGTTATCGGAGGAACACTGAAGCTTTCTTT
many,TRBV7-8,TRBJ2-5,TRBD2,15,CASSLSGRGRETQYF,TGTGCCAGCAGCCTTAGCGGGAGAGGAAGGGAGACCCAGTACTTC
many,TRBV11-2,TRBJ2-7,TRBD2,15,CASSSALAGDYEQYF,TGTGCCAGCAGCTCCGCCCTAGCGGGAGACTACGAGCAGTACTTC
many,TRBV6-1,TRBJ2-5,-,17,CASRRGLGNPFQETQYF,TGTGCCAGCAGAAGAGGACTGGGGAACCCCTTCCAAGAGACCCAGTACTTC
many,TRBV4-1,TRBJ2-7,-,15,CASSQVAQATYEQYF,TGCGCCAGCAGCCAAGTCGCACAGGCGACCTACGAGCAGTACTTC
many,TRBV20-1,TRBJ2-7,TRBD2,14,CSAALSGRAYEQYF,TGCAGTGCGGCCCTTAGCGGGAGGGCCTACGAGCAGTACTTC
-,TRBV7-3,TRBJ2-7,-,13,CASSQAIGVEQYF,TGTGCCAGCAGCCAGGCAATTGGGGTCGAGCAGTACTTC
-,TRBV6-5,TRBJ2-7,-,15,CASSYRAPSSYEQYF,TGTGCCAGCAGTTATAGGGCACCGAGCTCCTACGAGCAGTACTTC
-,TRBV11-2,TRBJ2-2,-,18,CASSLRGWRQENTGELFF,TGTGCCAGCAGCTTAAGGGGGTGGCGACAGGAGAACACCGGGGAGCTGTTTTTT
many,TRBV7-2,TRBJ2-7,-,12,CASSLGSFGQYF,TGTGCCAGCAGCCTAGGATCCTTCGGGCAGTACTTC
many,TRBV5-1,TRBJ2-5,-,14,CASSTEGRQETQYF,TGCGCCAGCAGCACCGAGGGCCGCCAAGAGACCCAGTACTTC